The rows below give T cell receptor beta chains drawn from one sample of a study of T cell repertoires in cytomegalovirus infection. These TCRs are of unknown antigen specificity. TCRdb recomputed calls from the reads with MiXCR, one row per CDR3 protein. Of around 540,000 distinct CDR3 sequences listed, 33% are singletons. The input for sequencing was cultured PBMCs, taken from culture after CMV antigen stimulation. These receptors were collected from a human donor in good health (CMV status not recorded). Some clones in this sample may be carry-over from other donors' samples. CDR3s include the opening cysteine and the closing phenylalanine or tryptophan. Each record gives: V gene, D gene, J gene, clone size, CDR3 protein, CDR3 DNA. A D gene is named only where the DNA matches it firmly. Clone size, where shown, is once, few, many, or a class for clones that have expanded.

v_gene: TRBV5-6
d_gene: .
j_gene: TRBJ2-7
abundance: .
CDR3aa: CASSPGVGVSYEQYF
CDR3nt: TGTGCCAGCAGCCCCGGTGTCGGGGTTTCCTACGAGCAGTACTTC

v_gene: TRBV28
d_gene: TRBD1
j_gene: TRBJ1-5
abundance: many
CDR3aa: CASSLRQGGNQPQHF
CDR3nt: TGTGCCAGCAGTTTAAGGCAGGGGGGCAATCAGCCCCAGCATTTT

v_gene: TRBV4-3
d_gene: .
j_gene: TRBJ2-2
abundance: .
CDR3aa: CASSQDITYTGELFF
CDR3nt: TGCGCCAGCAGCCAAGATATCACCTACACCGGGGAGCTGTTTTTT

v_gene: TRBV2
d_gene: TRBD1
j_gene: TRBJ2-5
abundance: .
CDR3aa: CASSEAGGRETQYF
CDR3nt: TGTGCCAGCAGTGAAGCAGGGGGCCGAGAGACCCAGTACTTC

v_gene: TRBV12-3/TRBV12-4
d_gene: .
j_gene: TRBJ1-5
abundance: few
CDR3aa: CASSPFGSPQHF
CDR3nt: TGTGCCAGCAGCCCCTTTGGCTCGCCCCAGCATTTT

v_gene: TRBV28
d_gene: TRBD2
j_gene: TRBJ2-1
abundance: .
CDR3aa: CASSNIIAGDRDEQFF
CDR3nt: TGTGCCAGCAGTAACATCATAGCGGGAGATAGGGATGAGCAGTTCTTC

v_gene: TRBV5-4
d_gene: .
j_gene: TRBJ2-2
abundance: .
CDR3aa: CASSLSRRLANTGELFF
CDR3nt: TGTGCCAGCAGCTTGAGCAGGAGACTCGCGAACACCGGGGAGCTGTTTTTT

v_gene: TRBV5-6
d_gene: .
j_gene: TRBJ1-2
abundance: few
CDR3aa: CASSLEVSWTATGYGYTF
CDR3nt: TGTGCCAGCAGCTTGGAGGTGTCATGGACAGCCACGGGCTATGGCTACACCTTC

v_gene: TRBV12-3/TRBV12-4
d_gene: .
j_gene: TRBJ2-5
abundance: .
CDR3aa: CASSPTHQPGAQETQYF
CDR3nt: TGTGCCAGCAGCCCAACCCACCAACCAGGGGCCCAAGAGACCCAGTACTTC

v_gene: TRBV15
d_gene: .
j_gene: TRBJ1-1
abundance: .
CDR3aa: CATSRGDRISTTEAFF
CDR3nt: TGTGCCACCAGCAGAGGAGACAGAATATCTACCACTGAAGCTTTCTTT